This entry lists 17 T cell receptor beta chains sequenced from one sample in a study of blood T cell repertoires in COVID-19. Clones were read by immunoSEQ multiplex PCR, and TCRdb kept only the in-frame ones, dropping some. The table records around 140,000 clones, over 60% of them present only once. The source material was peripheral blood. Receptors originate from a woman of 80 years or more with active or convalescent COVID-19.

This clone has only a few counts. This rearrangement joins TRBV2 to TRBJ2-7; 9 nucleotides align to TRBD1. The V and J ends lost 4 bases and 1 base, in that order; junction bases with no gene match: 5. The CDR3 loop spans 15 amino acids. CDR1 is SNHLY, CDR2 FYNNEI, per germline. The CDR3 DNA reads TGTGCCAGCAGTGCCGTGGGACAGGGTTCCTACGAGCAGTACTTC. It codes for CASSAVGQGSYEQYF. The full variable domain, completed using reference TRBV2 and TRBJ2-7, is EPEVTQTPSHQVTQMGQEVILRCVPISNHLYFYWYRQILGQKVEFLVSFYNNEISEKSEIFDDQFSVERPDGSNFTLKIRSTKLEDSAMYFCASSAVGQGSYEQYFGPGTRLTVT.

The rearrangement uses TRBV4-2 and TRBJ1-2; no firm D call. The CDR3 sequence is 15 residues long. The ends were cut back, 0 bases at V and 0 bases at J, with 8 bases in the middle. Germline lookup yields CDR1 LGHNA and CDR2 YNFKEQ. The CDR3 sequence: CASSQDDNPNYGYTF. CDR3 bases: TGTGCCAGCAGCCAAGATGACAATCCTAACTATGGCTACACCTTC.

V gene TRBV7-3 combines with J gene TRBJ2-5, with 8 bases fitting TRBD2. The germline V gene has CDR1 SGHTA and CDR2 FQGTGA. The CDR3 loop spans 16 amino acids. With 5 bases clipped from V and 3 bases from J, the junction kept 11 bases outside the gene matches. As DNA, the CDR3 is TGTGCCAGCAGCCCCTTTGGAGCGGGGGTCAAAGAGACCCAGTACTTC. Protein: CASSPFGAGVKETQYF. The variable domain in full, completed from reference TRBV7-3 and TRBJ2-5, reads GAGVSQTPSNKVTEKGKYVELRCDPISGHTALYWYRQSLGQGPEFLIYFQGTGAADDSGLPNDRFFAVRPEGSVSTLKIQRTERGDSAVYLCASSPFGAGVKETQYFGPGTRLLVL.

V and J are TRBV7-9 and TRBJ1-5; 8 bases are shared with TRBD1. Germline V lookup: CDR1 SEHNR, CDR2 FQNEAQ (reference sequence). This CDR3 region has 14 residues. CDR3 amino acids: CDGQGDLSNQPQHF. In nucleotides, the CDR3 is TGTGACGGACAGGGAGATCTTAGCAATCAGCCCCAGCATTTT.

Details on this clone: One end of the junction does not line up with germline, which may come from a read error. The chain employs TRBV28 and TRBJ1-6; 12 bases align to TRBD1. The CDR3 has 12 residues. Germline V lookup: CDR1 MDHEN, CDR2 SYDVKM. The CDR3 DNA reads as TGTGCCAGCAGTTCATCACCGGGACAGGGGGCTTTT. Translating it yields CASSSSPGQGAF.

This chain joins TRBV3-1 (or the pseudogene TRBV3-2) and TRBJ2-2; 9 bases agree with TRBD2. The CDR3 has 15 amino acids. With V trimmed by 5 bases and J by 5 bases, 6 bases remained unmatched. CDR1 and CDR2 (germline): LGHDT, YNNKEL (reference sequence). CDR3 amino acids: CASSLRGGRTGELFF. The CDR3, as DNA: TGTGCCAGCAGCTTGCGGGGGGGCCGAACCGGGGAGCTGTTTTTT.

The CDR3 sequence: CASADRDRVYNEQFF. CDR3 nucleotides: TGTGCCAGTGCTGACCGGGACAGGGTTTACAATGAGCAGTTCTTC. This rearrangement joins TRBV19 to TRBJ2-1, with 9 bases lining up with TRBD1. This CDR3 has 15 amino acids. J lost 4 bases, V lost 8 bases, and 9 bases had no gene match. Germline V CDR1 and CDR2: LNHDA, SQIVND (reference sequence).

This clone was seen only a few times. The chain carries TRBV7-2 and TRBJ1-2; the D is unclear. The CDR3 consists of 16 residues. V lost 4 bases to trimming and J lost 7 bases, with 22 bases between them. Germline V gives CDR1 SGHTA, CDR2 FQGNSA. The CDR3 DNA reads as TGTGCCAGCAGCTCGGCCGGAGCTTTCAAGCTCTCTGGCTACACCTTC. Its protein product is CASSSAGAFKLSGYTF.

This chain uses TRBV27 with TRBJ1-2; 7 bases agree with TRBD1. The CDR3 sequence is 13 residues long. CDR1 and CDR2 (germline): MNHEY, SMNVEV (reference sequence). V shed 4 bases, J shed 6 bases, and the junction held 5 bases outside the gene matches. CDR3 DNA sequence: TGTGCCAGCAGTTCGAGGGGGCTGGATGGCTACACCTTC. It specifies CASSSRGLDGYTF.

V and J are TRBV28 and TRBJ1-1, with a weak D call TRBD1 (6 bases). Trimming stripped 6 bases from V and 4 bases from J, with 12 bases between. CDR3 length equals 13 residues. The germline V gene has CDR1 MDHEN and CDR2 SYDVKM. The CDR3 spells CASRGGGITEAFF. CDR3 nucleotides: TGTGCCAGCAGGGGAGGGGGGATCACTGAAGCTTTCTTT. Supplemented by reference TRBV28 and TRBJ1-1, the full variable domain reads DVKVTQSSRYLVKRTGEKVFLECVQDMDHENMFWYRQDPGLGLRLIYFSYDVKMKEKGDIPEGYSVSREKKERFSLILESASTNQTSMYLCASRGGGITEAFFGQGTRLTVV.

V gene TRBV19 combines with J gene TRBJ1-2; D not resolved. Germline CDR1 reads LNHDA; CDR2 reads SQIVND (reference sequence). Trimming left V 1 base short and J 8 bases short, with 20 bases between. The CDR3 extends over 16 amino acids. The CDR3 DNA follows: TGTGCCAGTAGTATAGGCCTGCTGGATTTAGCCCCCGGCTACACCTTC. Translated, it gives CASSIGLLDLAPGYTF.

The chain couples TRBV30 to TRBJ1-5, with a tentative D call TRBD1 (5 bases). Germline lookup yields CDR1 GTSNPN and CDR2 SVGIG (reference sequence). This CDR3 has 15 residues. Trimming shortened V by 5 bases and J by 4 bases, and 18 bases separated the two germline ends. DNA for the CDR3: TGTGCCTGGGGGGCCCCCAGGGCAGGGAATCAGCCCCAGCATTTT. This encodes CAWGAPRAGNQPQHF.

This chain connects TRBV5-8 to TRBJ1-5, with 10 bases lining up with TRBD1. The length of the CDR3 is 16 residues. Germline trimming cut 3 bases from V and 2 bases from J; bases unmatched to any gene: 5. The germline CDR1 and CDR2 sequences are SGHTS and YDEGEE. The CDR3 DNA reads as TGTGCCAGCAGCTCATGGGGGACAGGGGGCAATCAGCCCCAGCATTTT. Amino acids: CASSSWGTGGNQPQHF.

This chain links TRBV6-5 with TRBJ2-1, with TRBD2 matching over 9 bases. Looked up from germline, CDR1 is MNHEY and CDR2 is SVGAGI. V was pared by 5 bases and J by 8 bases, with 10 bases of the junction left unmatched. CDR3 length equals 15 residues. The CDR3 DNA is TGTGCCAGCAGTACCTTAGCGGGGGCGGTGGATGAGCAGTTCTTC. It yields the protein CASSTLAGAVDEQFF.

This sequence joins TRBV7-2 and TRBJ2-2; 11 bases fit TRBD2. The CDR3 has 16 residues. The trim removed 5 bases at V and 4 bases at J, leaving 6 bases unmatched. Germline loops: CDR1 SGHTA, CDR2 FQGNSA. CDR3 DNA sequence: TGTGCCAGCAGCCTTAGCGGGGGGGCCATCACCGGGGAGCTGTTTTTT. It codes for CASSLSGGAITGELFF.

This rearrangement joins TRBV5-1 to TRBJ1-2; 8 nucleotides match TRBD1. Germline trimming cut 3 bases from V and 4 bases from J; bases unmatched to any gene: 8. Germline V gene sequence: CDR1 SGHRS, CDR2 YFSETQ. CDR3 length: 15 amino acids. DNA for the CDR3: TGCGCCAGCAGCTCCGGACAGGGCGCTGTCTATGGCTACACCTTC. This encodes CASSSGQGAVYGYTF.

V usage is TRBV3-1 (or the pseudogene TRBV3-2) and J usage is TRBJ2-5; TRBD1 matches at 11 bases. The CDR3 is 16 residues long. The ends lost 4 bases at V and 5 bases at J; junction bases unmatched: 9. Germline V gene data show CDR1 as LGHDT and CDR2 as YNNKEL (reference sequence). In nucleotides, the CDR3 is TGTGCCAGCAGCCTGGGGGACAGGGGGTCACGGGAGACCCAGTACTTC. The encoded protein is CASSLGDRGSRETQYF.